Listed below are T cell receptor beta chains from one sample, sequenced in a study of beta chain features in type 1 diabetes. Repertoires were generated with immunoSEQ multiplex PCR, while TCRdb's copy carries only in-frame clones and drops some. The sample lists 640,000 or so clones, about an eighth occurring once. The sequenced sample was naive CD4+ T cells from blood. Receptors were obtained from a man between 18 and 29 years old with type 1 diabetes. Both conserved end residues are part of each CDR3. D genes are given only for firm matches. The listing skips clone size in some rows; elsewhere it reads once, few, many or a size class.

V gene: TRBV6-6
D gene: .
clone size: .
J gene: TRBJ1-6
CDR3 length: 14
CDR3 DNA: TGTGCCAGCAGTTATTCGGAGTATAATTCACCCCTCCACTTT
CDR3 protein: CASSYSEYNSPLHF

V gene: TRBV7-2
D gene: .
clone size: few
J gene: TRBJ2-1
CDR3 length: 13
CDR3 DNA: TGTGCCAGCAGCTTGTTGAGTATAGCTGAGCAGTTCTTC
CDR3 protein: CASSLLSIAEQFF

V gene: TRBV7-2
D gene: .
clone size: .
J gene: TRBJ2-6
CDR3 length: 15
CDR3 DNA: TGTGCCAGCAGCTTAGATAGCTCTGGGGCCAACGTCCTGACTTTC
CDR3 protein: CASSLDSSGANVLTF

V gene: TRBV29-1
D gene: .
clone size: .
J gene: TRBJ2-7
CDR3 length: 11
CDR3 DNA: TGCAGCGTGCAACGTGCGTACGAGCAGTACTTC
CDR3 protein: CSVQRAYEQYF

V gene: TRBV7-3
D gene: .
clone size: few
J gene: TRBJ1-1
CDR3 length: 13
CDR3 DNA: TGTGCCAGCAGCTTAGACAGGAACACTGAAGCTTTCTTT
CDR3 protein: CASSLDRNTEAFF

V gene: TRBV11-2
D gene: .
clone size: .
J gene: TRBJ2-5
CDR3 length: 15
CDR3 DNA: TGTGCCAGCAGCTCTAGACTAGGAGCTTGGGAGACCCAGTACTTC
CDR3 protein: CASSSRLGAWETQYF

V gene: TRBV30
D gene: TRBD1
clone size: .
J gene: TRBJ1-1
CDR3 length: 14
CDR3 DNA: TGTGCCTGGAGTACGACAGGGATGAACACTGAAGCTTTCTTT
CDR3 protein: CAWSTTGMNTEAFF

V gene: TRBV9
D gene: .
clone size: few
J gene: TRBJ2-1
CDR3 length: 12
CDR3 DNA: TGTGCCAGCAGCGTCCAGGGGAATGAGCAGTTCTTC
CDR3 protein: CASSVQGNEQFF

V gene: TRBV7-9
D gene: .
clone size: few
J gene: TRBJ1-3
CDR3 length: 16
CDR3 DNA: TGTGCCAGCAGCTTAGGGGCGCGAGTCTCTGGAAACACCATATATTTT
CDR3 protein: CASSLGARVSGNTIYF

V gene: TRBV28
D gene: .
clone size: few
J gene: TRBJ1-1
CDR3 length: 12
CDR3 DNA: TGTGCCAGCAGTCTGACGAGAACTGAAGCTTTCTTT
CDR3 protein: CASSLTRTEAFF

V gene: TRBV29-1
D gene: .
clone size: .
J gene: TRBJ2-7
CDR3 length: 13
CDR3 DNA: TGCAGCGTTGAAAATAGGAACACCTACGAGCAGTACTTC
CDR3 protein: CSVENRNTYEQYF

V gene: TRBV29-1
D gene: TRBD1
clone size: few
J gene: TRBJ1-2
CDR3 length: 13
CDR3 DNA: TGCAGCGCCCCGGGACAGGATAACTATGGCTACACCTTC
CDR3 protein: CSAPGQDNYGYTF

V gene: TRBV7-8
D gene: TRBD2
clone size: few
J gene: TRBJ2-3
CDR3 length: 16
CDR3 DNA: TGTGCCAGCAGCTTAGTTAATAGCGGGTACACAGATACGCAGTATTTT
CDR3 protein: CASSLVNSGYTDTQYF

V gene: TRBV19
D gene: .
clone size: few
J gene: TRBJ1-5
CDR3 length: 12
CDR3 DNA: TGTGCCGGGGGACGGCGGGGTCAGCCCCAGCATTTT
CDR3 protein: CAGGRRGQPQHF

V gene: TRBV2
D gene: TRBD1
clone size: .
J gene: TRBJ2-1
CDR3 length: 16
CDR3 DNA: TGTGCCACCCTATCCTCCGGGACAGGGGCCTACAATGAGCAGTTCTTC
CDR3 protein: CATLSSGTGAYNEQFF

V gene: TRBV4-3
D gene: .
clone size: .
J gene: TRBJ1-3
CDR3 length: 17
CDR3 DNA: TGCGCCAGCAGCCAAGATCGAGGGGATCCCGCTGGAAACACCATATATTTT
CDR3 protein: CASSQDRGDPAGNTIYF

V gene: TRBV7-2
D gene: .
clone size: .
J gene: TRBJ2-7
CDR3 length: 15
CDR3 DNA: TGTGCCAGCAGCCCCGGGGCCCAGGAGTCCTACGAGCAGTACTTC
CDR3 protein: CASSPGAQESYEQYF

V gene: TRBV20-1
D gene: .
clone size: .
J gene: TRBJ2-1
CDR3 length: 10
CDR3 DNA: TGCAGTGCTCTACGATCCGGGAAGTTCTTC
CDR3 protein: CSALRSGKFF

V gene: TRBV30
D gene: TRBD2
clone size: .
J gene: TRBJ2-1
CDR3 length: 13
CDR3 DNA: TGTGCCTGGAGTCGTAGCGGGAGGCGTGAGCAGTTCTTC
CDR3 protein: CAWSRSGRREQFF

V gene: TRBV5-1
D gene: .
clone size: .
J gene: TRBJ2-3
CDR3 length: 13
CDR3 DNA: TGCGCCAGCAGCTTGGAGGTTACAGATACGCAGTATTTT
CDR3 protein: CASSLEVTDTQYF

V gene: TRBV30
D gene: .
clone size: few
J gene: TRBJ1-4
CDR3 length: 11
CDR3 DNA: TGTGCCTGGAGCGGAAGTGAAAAACTGTTTTTT
CDR3 protein: CAWSGSEKLFF

V gene: TRBV29-1
D gene: .
clone size: .
J gene: TRBJ1-5
CDR3 length: 13
CDR3 DNA: TGCAGCGTTACTCTAGGGGAAAATCAGCCCCAGCATTTT
CDR3 protein: CSVTLGENQPQHF

V gene: TRBV4-3
D gene: .
clone size: .
J gene: TRBJ1-1
CDR3 length: 17
CDR3 DNA: TGCGCCAGCAGCCAAGCTTCAACTATGACCTACAACACTGAAGCTTTCTTT
CDR3 protein: CASSQASTMTYNTEAFF

V gene: TRBV7-2
D gene: .
clone size: few
J gene: TRBJ2-2
CDR3 length: 15
CDR3 DNA: TGTGCCAGCAGCTTAGTGCAGGGTAACACCGGGGAGCTGTTTTTT
CDR3 protein: CASSLVQGNTGELFF

V gene: TRBV30
D gene: .
clone size: few
J gene: TRBJ2-3
CDR3 length: 13
CDR3 DNA: TGTGCCTGGAGTAAGGGAAATACGGATACGCAGTATTTT
CDR3 protein: CAWSKGNTDTQYF

V gene: TRBV4-1
D gene: .
clone size: few
J gene: TRBJ1-5
CDR3 length: 14
CDR3 DNA: TGCGCCAGCAGCCGGTTGCAGGGAAATCAGCCCCAGCATTTT
CDR3 protein: CASSRLQGNQPQHF

V gene: TRBV5-4
D gene: TRBD1
clone size: .
J gene: TRBJ1-1
CDR3 length: 14
CDR3 DNA: TGTGCCAGCAGCTTTCAGGGGGAGGCTGCTGAAGCTTTCTTT
CDR3 protein: CASSFQGEAAEAFF

V gene: TRBV9
D gene: .
clone size: few
J gene: TRBJ1-1
CDR3 length: 14
CDR3 DNA: TGTGCCAGCAGCGTAGATCAGGGATTCACTGAAGCTTTCTTT
CDR3 protein: CASSVDQGFTEAFF

V gene: TRBV9
D gene: .
clone size: few
J gene: TRBJ2-3
CDR3 length: 14
CDR3 DNA: TGTGCCAGCAGCGTAGCTGTCGGGTCAGATACGCAGTATTTT
CDR3 protein: CASSVAVGSDTQYF

V gene: TRBV30
D gene: TRBD1
clone size: .
J gene: TRBJ2-7
CDR3 length: 12
CDR3 DNA: TGTGCCGTCGACAGGGGAGAGTACGAGCAGTACTTC
CDR3 protein: CAVDRGEYEQYF

V gene: TRBV4-1
D gene: .
clone size: few
J gene: TRBJ1-2
CDR3 length: 13
CDR3 DNA: TGCGCCAGCAGCATAGGGAGGTGGGATGGCTACACCTTC
CDR3 protein: CASSIGRWDGYTF

V gene: TRBV18
D gene: .
clone size: few
J gene: TRBJ2-5
CDR3 length: 13
CDR3 DNA: TGTGCCAGCTCTCCCGACAGACAAGAGACCCAGTACTTC
CDR3 protein: CASSPDRQETQYF

V gene: TRBV6-5
D gene: TRBD2
clone size: .
J gene: TRBJ2-3
CDR3 length: 16
CDR3 DNA: TGTGCCAGCAGTTCCTGGGCGGGGGGGCCAGTAGATACGCAGTATTTT
CDR3 protein: CASSSWAGGPVDTQYF

V gene: TRBV7-9
D gene: .
clone size: few
J gene: TRBJ1-1
CDR3 length: 12
CDR3 DNA: TGTGCCAGCAGCTCTTCTTGGGCTGAAGCTTTCTTT
CDR3 protein: CASSSSWAEAFF

V gene: TRBV20-1
D gene: .
clone size: few
J gene: TRBJ2-5
CDR3 length: 11
CDR3 DNA: TGCACCGTCCGGGTGGGGGAGACCCAGTACTTC
CDR3 protein: CTVRVGETQYF

V gene: TRBV19
D gene: .
clone size: few
J gene: TRBJ2-6
CDR3 length: 15
CDR3 DNA: TGTGCCAGTAGTAGGCCCGGGGCTGGGGCCAACGTCCTGACTTTC
CDR3 protein: CASSRPGAGANVLTF

V gene: TRBV25-1
D gene: .
clone size: few
J gene: TRBJ1-5
CDR3 length: 15
CDR3 DNA: TGTGCCAGCAGTGAAGGCTTAGGAGGGGTTCAGCCCCAGCATTTT
CDR3 protein: CASSEGLGGVQPQHF

V gene: TRBV29-1
D gene: .
clone size: few
J gene: TRBJ1-4
CDR3 length: 13
CDR3 DNA: TGCAGCGTCACCCCGGGACTGGGTGAAAAACTGTTTTTT
CDR3 protein: CSVTPGLGEKLFF

V gene: TRBV30
D gene: .
clone size: .
J gene: TRBJ1-2
CDR3 length: 14
CDR3 DNA: TGTGCCTGGAGTGTTGGGTGGACAGCCTATGGCTACACCTTC
CDR3 protein: CAWSVGWTAYGYTF

V gene: TRBV6-5
D gene: .
clone size: .
J gene: TRBJ2-1
CDR3 length: 12
CDR3 DNA: TGTGCCAGCACCTATCTTGGCAGTCCACAGTTCTTC
CDR3 protein: CASTYLGSPQFF

V gene: TRBV19
D gene: TRBD1
clone size: few
J gene: TRBJ2-1
CDR3 length: 15
CDR3 DNA: TGTGCCAGTAGGAACCCTGGACAGGGAGACAATGAGCAGTTCTTC
CDR3 protein: CASRNPGQGDNEQFF

V gene: TRBV7-2
D gene: .
clone size: .
J gene: TRBJ1-2
CDR3 length: 15
CDR3 DNA: TGTGCCAGCAGCAACTCGCAAGGGGGGCACTATGGCTACACCTTC
CDR3 protein: CASSNSQGGHYGYTF

V gene: TRBV2
D gene: .
clone size: .
J gene: TRBJ1-6
CDR3 length: 17
CDR3 DNA: TGTGCCAGCAGTTCACAGGGCCCGAGCTCCTATAATTCACCCCTCCACTTT
CDR3 protein: CASSSQGPSSYNSPLHF

V gene: TRBV7-2
D gene: .
clone size: .
J gene: TRBJ2-7
CDR3 length: 13
CDR3 DNA: TGTGCCAGCAGCTTAGCTGTACACTACGAGCAGTACTTC
CDR3 protein: CASSLAVHYEQYF

V gene: TRBV2
D gene: .
clone size: .
J gene: TRBJ2-5
CDR3 length: 10
CDR3 DNA: TGTGCCAGCAGGACAGAGACCCAGTACTTC
CDR3 protein: CASRTETQYF

V gene: TRBV2
D gene: .
clone size: few
J gene: TRBJ2-7
CDR3 length: 12
CDR3 DNA: TGTGCCACTCGTCGTGATGGAGGAGAGCAGTACTTC
CDR3 protein: CATRRDGGEQYF

V gene: TRBV6-6
D gene: .
clone size: few
J gene: TRBJ1-6
CDR3 length: 16
CDR3 DNA: TGTGCCAGCAGTTACTCTCAACAAGGCTTTAATTCACCCCTCCACTTT
CDR3 protein: CASSYSQQGFNSPLHF

V gene: TRBV15
D gene: .
clone size: .
J gene: TRBJ1-5
CDR3 length: 17
CDR3 DNA: TGTGCCACCAGCCTGGACCGGGACTGGTATAGCAATCAGCCCCAGCATTTT
CDR3 protein: CATSLDRDWYSNQPQHF

V gene: TRBV29-1
D gene: TRBD2
clone size: .
J gene: TRBJ2-3
CDR3 length: 13
CDR3 DNA: TGCACCGTGGCTAGCGGGGGAAGTGATACGCAGTATTTT
CDR3 protein: CTVASGGSDTQYF

V gene: TRBV7-9
D gene: .
clone size: few
J gene: TRBJ2-2
CDR3 length: 14
CDR3 DNA: TGTGCCAGCAGCTCACATGTGGTCACCGGGGAGCTGTTTTTT
CDR3 protein: CASSSHVVTGELFF

V gene: TRBV28
D gene: TRBD1
clone size: once
J gene: TRBJ2-7
CDR3 length: 15
CDR3 DNA: TGTGCCAGCAGTTCGGGACAGCTGCGGACTGTGACGAAGTACTTC
CDR3 protein: CASSSGQLRTVTKYF

V gene: TRBV10-3
D gene: .
clone size: .
J gene: TRBJ2-2
CDR3 length: 15
CDR3 DNA: TGTGCCATCAAGACCCGGGTAGGGAACACCGGGGAGCTGTTTTTT
CDR3 protein: CAIKTRVGNTGELFF

V gene: TRBV7-9
D gene: TRBD1
clone size: few
J gene: TRBJ2-1
CDR3 length: 18
CDR3 DNA: TGTGCCAGCAGCTTAGCGTCGGGCCAGGGGGCCTCCTACAATGAGCAGTTCTTC
CDR3 protein: CASSLASGQGASYNEQFF

V gene: TRBV7-2
D gene: .
clone size: .
J gene: TRBJ1-4
CDR3 length: 16
CDR3 DNA: TGTGCCAGCAGCTTTACCCCCGTAGGTGTAGGGGAAAAACTGTTTTTT
CDR3 protein: CASSFTPVGVGEKLFF

V gene: TRBV28
D gene: TRBD1
clone size: .
J gene: TRBJ2-5
CDR3 length: 15
CDR3 DNA: TGTGCCAGCAGTTCTCCAGGGGGCGCGAAGGAGACCCAGTACTTC
CDR3 protein: CASSSPGGAKETQYF